A single count supports the clone carrying this T cell receptor (beta chain). Its cognate antigen is unknown. This entry belongs to a study of cytomegalovirus exposure and HLA in healthy donors. Study-wide results and caveats: For TCR beta chains, V- and J-gene trimming was later linked to a missense DCLRE1C variant.

The V end lost 2 bases, the J end lost 2 bases, and 10 bases lay between the germline ends. Germline V lookup: CDR1 SGHNT, CDR2 YYREEE (reference sequence). The CDR3 sequence is 14 residues long. Amplification used 60 Vbeta primers and 13 Jbeta primers. Sequencing used immunoSEQ multiplex PCR; TCRdb keeps in-frame clones, though not all of them. Of around 200,000 clones in the sample, around 64% were seen once. Material: PBMCs. The receptor comes from a man between 40 and 49 years old in good health and CMV-seropositive. The rearrangement links TRBV5-4 to TRBJ2-5; tentative D call: TRBD1 (6 bases). This CDR3 is CASSFGGQQETQYF. Here the CDR3 DNA reads TGTGCCAGCAGCTTCGGTGGACAGCAAGAGACCCAGTACTTC. Full variable domain (missing parts from reference TRBV5-4 and TRBJ2-5): ETGVTQSPTHLIKTRGQQVTLRCSSQSGHNTVSWYQQALGQGPQFIFQYYREEENGRGNFPPRFSGLQFPNYSSELNVNALELDDSALYLCASSFGGQQETQYFGPGTRLLVL.